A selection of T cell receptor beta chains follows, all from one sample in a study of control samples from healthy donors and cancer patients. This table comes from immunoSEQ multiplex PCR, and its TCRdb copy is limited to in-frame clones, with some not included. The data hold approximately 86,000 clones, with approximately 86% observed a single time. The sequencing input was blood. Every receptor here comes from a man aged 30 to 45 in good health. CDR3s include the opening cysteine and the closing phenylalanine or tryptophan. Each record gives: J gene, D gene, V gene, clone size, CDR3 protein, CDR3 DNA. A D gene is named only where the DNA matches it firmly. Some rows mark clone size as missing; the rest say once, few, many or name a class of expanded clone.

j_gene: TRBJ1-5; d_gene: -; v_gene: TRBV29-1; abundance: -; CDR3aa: CSVLSGNQPQHF; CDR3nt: TGCAGCGTCCTGTCTGGCAATCAGCCCCAGCATTTT
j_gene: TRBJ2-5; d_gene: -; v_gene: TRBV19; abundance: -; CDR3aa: CASSLGANPQETQYF; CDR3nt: TGTGCCAGTAGTCTGGGAGCCAACCCTCAAGAGACCCAGTACTTC
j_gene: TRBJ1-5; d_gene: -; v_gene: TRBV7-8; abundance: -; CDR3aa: CASSLAYSYSNQPQHF; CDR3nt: TGTGCCAGCAGCTTAGCTTACAGTTATAGCAATCAGCCCCAGCATTTT
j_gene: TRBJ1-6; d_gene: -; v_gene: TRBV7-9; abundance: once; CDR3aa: CASTNQRGGMTYNSPLHF; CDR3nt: TGTGCCAGCACCAACCAGAGGGGCGGCATGACCTATAATTCACCCCTCCACTTT
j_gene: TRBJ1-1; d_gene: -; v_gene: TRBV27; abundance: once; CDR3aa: CASSFGGGTEAFF; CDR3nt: TGTGCCAGCAGTTTTGGGGGCGGCACTGAAGCTTTCTTT
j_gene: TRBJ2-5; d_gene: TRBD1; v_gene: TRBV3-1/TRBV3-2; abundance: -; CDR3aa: CASSRVMTGSQTQYF; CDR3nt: TGTGCCAGCAGCCGGGTGATGACAGGGTCGCAGACCCAGTACTTC
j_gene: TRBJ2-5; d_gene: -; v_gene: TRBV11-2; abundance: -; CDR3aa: CASSLLGLQETQYF; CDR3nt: TGTGCCAGCAGCTTACTAGGACTGCAAGAGACCCAGTACTTC
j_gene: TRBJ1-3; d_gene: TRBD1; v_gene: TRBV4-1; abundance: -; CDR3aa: CASSREDRGLGNTIYF; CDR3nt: TGCGCCAGCAGCCGAGAGGACAGGGGGCTAGGAAACACCATATATTTT
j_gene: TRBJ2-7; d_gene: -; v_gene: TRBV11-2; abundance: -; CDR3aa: CASSQTSTAGSYEQYF; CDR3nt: TGTGCCAGCAGCCAGACGAGTACCGCGGGTTCCTACGAGCAGTACTTC
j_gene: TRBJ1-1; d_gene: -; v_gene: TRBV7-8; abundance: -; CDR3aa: CASSSSPGDPEAFF; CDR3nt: TGTGCCAGCAGCTCCAGCCCAGGGGACCCTGAAGCTTTCTTT
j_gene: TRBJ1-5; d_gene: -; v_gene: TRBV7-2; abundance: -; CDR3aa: CASSYAWGDQPQHF; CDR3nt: TGTGCCAGCAGCTATGCGTGGGGGGATCAGCCCCAGCATTTT
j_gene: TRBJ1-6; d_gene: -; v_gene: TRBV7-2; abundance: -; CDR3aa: CASSLHVEQLYNSPLHF; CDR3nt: TGTGCCAGCAGCTTACATGTGGAACAGCTCTATAATTCACCCCTCCACTTT
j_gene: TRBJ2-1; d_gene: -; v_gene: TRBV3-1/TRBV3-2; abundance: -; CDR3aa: CASSQESRGAYLYNEQFF; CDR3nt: TGTGCCAGCAGCCAAGAGTCCCGGGGGGCCTACCTCTACAATGAGCAGTTCTTC
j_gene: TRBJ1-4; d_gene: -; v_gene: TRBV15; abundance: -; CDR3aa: CATSRGGEKLFF; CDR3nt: TGTGCCACCAGCAGAGGGGGTGAAAAACTGTTTTTT
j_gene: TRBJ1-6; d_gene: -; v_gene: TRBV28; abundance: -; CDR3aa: CASSLQVLPLHF; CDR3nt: TGTGCCAGCAGTTTACAGGTTTTGCCCCTCCACTTT
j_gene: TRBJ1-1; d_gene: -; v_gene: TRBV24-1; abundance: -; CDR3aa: CATRGGGSNTEAFF; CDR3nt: TGTGCCACCAGGGGTGGAGGGTCAAACACTGAAGCTTTCTTT
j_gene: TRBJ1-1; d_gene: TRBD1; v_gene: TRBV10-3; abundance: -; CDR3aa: CAISEEAGGLNTEAFF; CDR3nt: TGTGCCATCAGTGAGGAGGCAGGGGGCCTGAACACTGAAGCTTTCTTT
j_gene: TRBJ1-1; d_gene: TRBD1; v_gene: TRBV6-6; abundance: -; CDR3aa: CASSYSDRGDTEAFF; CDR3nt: TGTGCCAGCAGTTACTCGGACAGGGGGGACACTGAAGCTTTCTTT
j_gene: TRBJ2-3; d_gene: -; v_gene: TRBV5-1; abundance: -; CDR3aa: CASSDAPTGFSTDTQYF; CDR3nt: TGCGCCAGCAGCGACGCCCCAACAGGGTTTAGCACAGATACGCAGTATTTT
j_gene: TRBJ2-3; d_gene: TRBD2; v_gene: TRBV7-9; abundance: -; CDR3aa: CASSLGRGASSTDTQYF; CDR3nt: TGTGCCAGCAGCTTAGGGCGGGGGGCCTCTAGCACAGATACGCAGTATTTT
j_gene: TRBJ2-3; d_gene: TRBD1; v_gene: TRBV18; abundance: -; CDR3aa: CASSLRDRRTDTQYF; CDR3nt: TGTGCCAGCTCACTTCGGGACAGACGCACAGATACGCAGTATTTT
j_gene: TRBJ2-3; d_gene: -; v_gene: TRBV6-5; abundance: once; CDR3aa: CASSKTWDFTQYF; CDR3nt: TGTGCCAGCAGTAAAACCTGGGACTTTACGCAGTATTTT
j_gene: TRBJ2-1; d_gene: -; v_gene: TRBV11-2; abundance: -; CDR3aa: CASSLSPARPYNEQFF; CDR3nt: TGTGCCAGCAGCTTAAGCCCCGCGCGCCCTTACAATGAGCAGTTCTTC
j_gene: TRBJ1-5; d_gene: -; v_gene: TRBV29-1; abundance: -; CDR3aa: CSVEAGGEGNQPQHF; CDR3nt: TGCAGCGTTGAAGCCGGGGGAGAGGGCAATCAGCCCCAGCATTTT
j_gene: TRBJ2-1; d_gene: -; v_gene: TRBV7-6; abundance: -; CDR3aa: CASSLAVSAKQFF; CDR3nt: TGTGCCAGCAGCTTAGCGGTGTCGGCTAAGCAGTTCTTC
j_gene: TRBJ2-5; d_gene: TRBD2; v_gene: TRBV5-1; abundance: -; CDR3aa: CASSSGLASETQYF; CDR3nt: TGCGCCAGCAGCTCGGGACTAGCGAGTGAGACCCAGTACTTC
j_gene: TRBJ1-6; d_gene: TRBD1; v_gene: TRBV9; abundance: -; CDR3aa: CASSPRGGQGNSPLHF; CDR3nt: TGTGCCAGCAGCCCCCGGGGAGGACAGGGGAATTCACCCCTCCACTTT
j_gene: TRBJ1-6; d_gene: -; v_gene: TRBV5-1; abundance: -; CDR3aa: CASSPEGPSSYNSPLHF; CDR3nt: TGCGCCAGCAGCCCCGAAGGGCCCAGCTCCTATAATTCACCCCTCCACTTT
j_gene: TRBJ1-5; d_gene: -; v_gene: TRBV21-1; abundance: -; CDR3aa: CASSKGGKLYQPQHF; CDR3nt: TGTGCCAGCAGCAAGGGGGGGAAACTCTATCAGCCCCAGCATTTT
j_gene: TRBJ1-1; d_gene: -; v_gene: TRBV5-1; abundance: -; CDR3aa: CASSLASGLGNTEAFF; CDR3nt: TGCGCCAGCAGCTTGGCCTCGGGCCTGGGGAACACTGAAGCTTTCTTT
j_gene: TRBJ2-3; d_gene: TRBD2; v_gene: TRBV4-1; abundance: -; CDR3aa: CASSPLAGGRDTQYF; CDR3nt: TGCGCCAGCAGCCCCCTAGCGGGGGGGCGGGATACGCAGTATTTT
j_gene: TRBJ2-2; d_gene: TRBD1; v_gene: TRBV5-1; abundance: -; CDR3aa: CASASTGTGITGELFF; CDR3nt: TGCGCCAGCGCAAGCACAGGGACAGGAATCACCGGGGAGCTGTTTTTT
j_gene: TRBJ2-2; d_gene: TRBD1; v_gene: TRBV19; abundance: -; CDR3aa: CASSRPGQGAGELFF; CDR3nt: TGTGCCAGTAGTAGGCCGGGACAGGGGGCCGGGGAGCTGTTTTTT
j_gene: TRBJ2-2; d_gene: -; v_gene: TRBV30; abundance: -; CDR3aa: CAWSVGGHLLFF; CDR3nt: TGTGCCTGGAGTGTTGGGGGACACCTGCTGTTTTTT
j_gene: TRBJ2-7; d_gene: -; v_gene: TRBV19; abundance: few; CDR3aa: CASSIGPSYEQYF; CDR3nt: TGTGCCAGTAGTATAGGCCCGTCCTACGAGCAGTACTTC
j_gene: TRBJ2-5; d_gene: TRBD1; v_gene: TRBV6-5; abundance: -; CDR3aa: CASRGTGVETQYF; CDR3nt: TGTGCCAGCAGGGGGACAGGGGTTGAGACCCAGTACTTC
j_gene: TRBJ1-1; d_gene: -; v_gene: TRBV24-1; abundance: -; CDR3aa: CATSDFFLTPRDNMNTEAFF; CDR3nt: TGTGCCACCAGTGATTTCTTCCTTACACCTCGGGACAACATGAACACTGAAGCTTTCTTT
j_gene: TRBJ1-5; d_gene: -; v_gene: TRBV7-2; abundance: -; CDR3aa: CASSLAGVNQPQHF; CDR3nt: TGTGCCAGCAGCTTAGCCGGGGTCAATCAGCCCCAGCATTTT
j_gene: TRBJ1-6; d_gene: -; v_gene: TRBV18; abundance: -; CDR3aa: CASRDTARGNSPLHF; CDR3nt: TGTGCCAGCCGCGATACGGCCCGGGGTAATTCACCCCTCCACTTT
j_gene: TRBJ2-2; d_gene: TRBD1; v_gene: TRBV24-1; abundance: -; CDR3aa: CATSEPGQGNTGELFF; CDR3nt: TGTGCCACCAGTGAGCCGGGACAGGGTAACACCGGGGAGCTGTTTTTT
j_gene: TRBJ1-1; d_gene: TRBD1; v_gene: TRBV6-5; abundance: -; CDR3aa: CASSTWTGVGTEAFF; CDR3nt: TGTGCCAGCAGTACGTGGACAGGGGTCGGCACTGAAGCTTTCTTT
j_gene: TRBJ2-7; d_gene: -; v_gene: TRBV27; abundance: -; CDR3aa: CASSPAGVQGFYEQYF; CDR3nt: TGTGCCAGCAGTCCAGCGGGGGTACAGGGGTTCTACGAGCAGTACTTC
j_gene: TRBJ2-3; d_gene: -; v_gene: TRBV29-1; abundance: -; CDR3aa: CSVGNTDTQYF; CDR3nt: TGCAGCGTTGGAAACACAGATACGCAGTATTTT
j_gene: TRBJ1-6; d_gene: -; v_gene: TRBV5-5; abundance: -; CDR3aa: CASSLAAESPLHF; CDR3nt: TGTGCCAGCAGCTTGGCGGCCGAGTCACCCCTCCACTTT
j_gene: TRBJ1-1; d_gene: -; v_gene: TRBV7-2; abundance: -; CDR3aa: CASSPRALTPEAFF; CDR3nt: TGTGCCAGCAGCCCCCGGGCCCTGACCCCTGAAGCTTTCTTT
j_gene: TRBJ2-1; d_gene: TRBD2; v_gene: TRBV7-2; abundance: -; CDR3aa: CASSLRGPSGDEQFF; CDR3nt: TGTGCCAGCAGCTTAAGAGGGCCTAGCGGGGATGAGCAGTTCTTC
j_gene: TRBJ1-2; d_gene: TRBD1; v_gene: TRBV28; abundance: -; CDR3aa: CASSLRDRGDYGYTF; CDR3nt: TGTGCCAGCAGTCTCCGGGACAGGGGGGACTATGGCTACACCTTC
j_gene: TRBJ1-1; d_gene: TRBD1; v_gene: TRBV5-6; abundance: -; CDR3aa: CASSRQGYWNTEAFF; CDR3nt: TGTGCCAGCAGCCGACAGGGATATTGGAACACTGAAGCTTTCTTT
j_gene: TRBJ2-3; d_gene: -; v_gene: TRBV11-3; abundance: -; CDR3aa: CASSLAGSTDTQYF; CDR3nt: TGTGCCAGCAGCTTAGCCGGGTCCACAGATACGCAGTATTTT
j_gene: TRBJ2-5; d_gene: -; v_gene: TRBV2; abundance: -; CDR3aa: CASREVLGGAQETQYF; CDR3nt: TGTGCCAGCAGAGAAGTACTCGGGGGCGCCCAAGAGACCCAGTACTTC
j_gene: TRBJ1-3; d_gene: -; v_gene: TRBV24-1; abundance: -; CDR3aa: CATSPGGAAGNTIYF; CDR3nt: TGTGCCACCTCCCCGGGGGGGGCAGCTGGAAACACCATATATTTT
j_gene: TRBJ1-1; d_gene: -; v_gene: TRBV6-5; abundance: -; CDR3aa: CASTKVLNTEAFF; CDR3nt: TGTGCCAGCACGAAAGTTTTGAACACTGAAGCTTTCTTT
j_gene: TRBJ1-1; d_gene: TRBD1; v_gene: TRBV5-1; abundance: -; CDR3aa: CASSATGELNTEAFF; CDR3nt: TGCGCCAGCAGCGCAACAGGGGAGCTGAACACTGAAGCTTTCTTT